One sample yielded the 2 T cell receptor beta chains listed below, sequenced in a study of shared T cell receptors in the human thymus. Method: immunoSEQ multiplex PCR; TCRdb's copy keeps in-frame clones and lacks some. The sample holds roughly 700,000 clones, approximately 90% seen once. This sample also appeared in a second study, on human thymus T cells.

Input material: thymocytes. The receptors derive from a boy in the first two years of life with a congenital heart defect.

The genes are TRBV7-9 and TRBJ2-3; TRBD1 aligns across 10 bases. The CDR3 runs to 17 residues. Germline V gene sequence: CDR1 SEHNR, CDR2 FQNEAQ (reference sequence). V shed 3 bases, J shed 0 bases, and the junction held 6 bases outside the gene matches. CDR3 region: CASSLTGTGASTDTQYF. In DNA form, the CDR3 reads TGTGCCAGCAGCTTGACCGGGACAGGGGCGAGCACAGATACGCAGTATTTT.

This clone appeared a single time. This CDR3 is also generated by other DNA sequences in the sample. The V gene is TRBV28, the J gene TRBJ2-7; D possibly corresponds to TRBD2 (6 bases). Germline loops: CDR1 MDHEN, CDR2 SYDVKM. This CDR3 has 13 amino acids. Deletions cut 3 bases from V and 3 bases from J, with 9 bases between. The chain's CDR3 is CASSLGGGYEQYF. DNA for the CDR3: TGTGCCAGCAGTTTGGGGGGTGGCTACGAGCAGTACTTC.